This T cell receptor beta chain was observed in a study of Tregs in tolerant kidney transplant recipients. A note on this clone: Its antigen is not known.

Libraries were prepared by immunoSEQ multiplex PCR; TCRdb keeps only in-frame clonotypes and omits some of them. The repertoire holds 98,000 or so clones, roughly 89% seen once, with approximately 0.3% in the top ten. Study-level findings and limits: For some patients, primers changed over time, blocking nucleotide-level comparison. Expanding Tregs on activated donor B cells appeared to best identify donor-specific TCRbeta clones.

The junction had 11 bases not matched to a gene; V was cut back by 6 bases and J by 4 bases. There are 15 residues in the CDR3. Germline V gene lookup returns CDR1 MNHNS and CDR2 SASEGT. The sequence derives from a human donor who received a combined kidney and bone marrow transplant. The specimen comprised CD4+ T cells from blood, sampled before the transplant. V gene TRBV6-1 combines with J gene TRBJ1-2, with 7 bases matching TRBD1. The CDR3 sequence: CASRPVDRASYGYTF. CDR3 nucleotides: TGTGCCAGCAGACCCGTAGACAGGGCCAGCTATGGCTACACCTTC.